What follows is one T cell receptor (beta chain) and its context. Its specificity is unknown. The entry originates in a study of cytomegalovirus exposure and HLA in healthy donors. Study-wide points: The number of N-insertions in an Asian-associated ancestry cluster was reportedly below the 666-donor mean in a later analysis.

The ends lost 4 bases at V and 2 bases at J; junction bases unmatched: 1. The CDR3 sequence is 14 residues long. Germline assignment: CDR1 MNHNS and CDR2 SASEGT. In the PCR, 60 Vbeta and 13 Jbeta primers were used. This table comes from immunoSEQ multiplex PCR, and its TCRdb copy is limited to in-frame clones, with some not included. The sample lists about 110,000 clones, around 75% seen once, with 2.1% in the top ten. Sequenced sample: PBMCs. The rearrangement joins TRBV6-1 to TRBJ2-3, with 9 bases fitting TRBD2. This clonotype originated in a man under 40 in good health and CMV-seronegative. CDR3 in amino acids: CASSASGNTDTQYF. CDR3 DNA sequence: TGTGCCAGCAGTGCTAGCGGGAACACAGATACGCAGTATTTT.